The 23 T cell receptor beta chains presented below share a single source sample, sequenced in a study of CD8 T cells in ankylosing spondylitis. TCRdb reprocessed the 5' RACE reads with MiXCR, giving one entry per CDR3 protein. Here the sample spans about 360,000 distinct CDR3 sequences, roughly 22% being singletons. Sequencing input: blood, either unsorted or a sorted T cell fraction (not recorded which). These receptors were collected from a male donor with ankylosing spondylitis or in good health (not recorded which).

This clonotype was counted a few times. V usage is TRBV20-1 and J usage is TRBJ2-7; no definite D call. Germline-derived CDR1 and CDR2 are DFQATT and SNEGSKA (reference sequence). Trimming removed 3 bases at V and 1 base at J, with 16 bases between. The CDR3 spans 15 residues. This CDR3 is CSAREAHLVSYEQYF. Written as DNA, the CDR3 is TGCAGTGCTAGGGAAGCCCATCTTGTTTCCTACGAGCAGTACTTC.

The chain recombines TRBV12-3 or TRBV12-4 with TRBJ2-7; no firm D call. The V end lost 3 bases, the J end lost 4 bases, and 13 bases lay between the germline ends. This CDR3 is 14 amino acids long. The CDR3 sequence is CASSLGMVEYEQYF. Written as DNA, the CDR3 is TGTGCCAGCAGTTTGGGGATGGTGGAGTACGAGCAGTACTTC.

This clonotype was picked up a small number of times. The rearrangement links TRBV20-1 to TRBJ2-5, with TRBD2 matching 8 bases. Germline values: CDR1 DFQATT, CDR2 SNEGSKA (reference sequence). This CDR3 region has 16 residues. Trimming removed 0 bases from V and 2 bases from J; junction bases left unmatched: 8. The CDR3 spells CSARDILAANQETQYF. In DNA, the CDR3 is TGCAGTGCTAGAGATATACTAGCGGCGAATCAAGAGACCCAGTACTTC.

A few counts support this clonotype. V usage is TRBV24-1 and J usage is TRBJ1-1; 8 bases fit TRBD1. CDR3 length: 12 amino acids. Germline CDR1 reads KGHDR; CDR2 reads SFDVKD. V shed 2 bases and J 8 bases; nucleotides not matched to a gene: 0. The CDR3 sequence is CATSDWTGEAFF. CDR3 nucleotides: TGTGCCACCAGTGATTGGACAGGGGAAGCTTTCTTT.

The chain couples TRBV11-2 to TRBJ2-1; weak D call: TRBD1 (5 bases). Trimming stripped 5 bases from V and 5 bases from J, with 16 bases between. CDR3 length: 15 residues. The germline V gene encodes CDR1 SGHAT and CDR2 FQNNGV. The chain's CDR3 is CASSRRVFLDNEQFF. The CDR3 DNA is TGTGCCAGCAGCCGCAGGGTATTCCTTGACAATGAGCAGTTCTTC.

The chain has TRBV6-5 and TRBJ2-4; possible D gene TRBD1, 6 bases. This CDR3 has 14 amino acids. Trimming removed 6 bases from V and 6 bases from J, with 15 bases in between. From germline, CDR1 is MNHEY and CDR2 SVGAGI. CDR3 protein: CASRLQGTSNIQYF. The CDR3 DNA sequence: TGTGCCAGCAGATTACAGGGAACGTCAAACATTCAGTACTTC.

This chain uses TRBV15 with TRBJ2-3; D ambiguous. There are 12 residues in the CDR3. CDR1 LNHNV and CDR2 YYDKDF come from the germline V gene (reference sequence). Trimming pared 3 bases from V and 4 bases from J, leaving 5 bases between. CDR3 protein: CATSRGADTQYF. The CDR3 DNA follows: TGTGCCACCAGCAGGGGTGCAGATACGCAGTATTTT.

The rearrangement uses TRBV20-1 and TRBJ2-1; possible D gene TRBD2, 6 bases. Germline CDR1 and CDR2: DFQATT and SNEGSKA (reference sequence). V lost 7 bases and J lost 5, with 18 bases in between. This CDR3 contains 14 residues. The chain's CDR3 is CSGGETRFDNEQFF. The CDR3 DNA sequence: TGCAGTGGGGGGGAGACCCGTTTTGACAATGAGCAGTTCTTC.

In its sample, this clonotype was seen a few times. V gene TRBV12-5 combines with J gene TRBJ1-1; a weak D match, TRBD1 (5 bases). Germline assignment: CDR1 LGHNT and CDR2 FRNRAP. CDR3 size: 14 residues. The ends were cut back, 8 bases at V and 3 bases at J, with 16 bases in the middle. Here the CDR3 DNA reads TGTGCTAGTTCGCCGGCAGGGACGTACACTGAAGCTTTCTTT. It yields the protein CASSPAGTYTEAFF.

The chain couples TRBV29-1 to TRBJ2-3; 9 bases are shared with TRBD2. The CDR3 consists of 14 residues. Germline trimming cut 4 bases from V and 4 bases from J; bases unmatched to any gene: 6. Germline CDR1 is SQVTM and CDR2 is ANQGSEA. The CDR3 reads CSVVGGGAPDTQYF. The CDR3 region has the DNA TGCAGCGTTGTCGGCGGGGGGGCCCCAGATACGCAGTATTTT.

Only a few counts were recorded for this clonotype. This chain links TRBV29-1 with TRBJ2-1; a possible D gene is TRBD1 (6 bases). Germline CDR1 reads SQVTM; CDR2 reads ANQGSEA. The CDR3 is 12 residues long. V dropped 6 bases and J dropped 9 bases, with 15 bases sitting between them. Here the CDR3 DNA reads TGCAGCGTAGAATTACAGGGAGTTGAGCAGTTCTTC. As protein: CSVELQGVEQFF.

This clonotype was detected a few times. This chain connects TRBV12-3 or TRBV12-4 to TRBJ2-5; TRBD2 agrees at 9 bases. CDR3 length: 17 residues. Unmatched junction bases numbered 10, after V lost 1 base and J lost 4 bases. The DNA for the CDR3 is TGTGCCAGCAGTTTAGTAGTCCGACTAGCGGTCCCAGAGACCCAGTACTTC. Its translation: CASSLVVRLAVPETQYF.

The chain carries TRBV12-3 or TRBV12-4 and TRBJ2-3, with TRBD2 as a possible D gene (7 bases). The V end lost 0 bases, the J end lost 5 bases, and 9 bases lay between the germline ends. The CDR3 loop spans 14 amino acids. The CDR3 DNA reads as TGTGCCAGCAGTTTAGCGGGGGGGCAAGATACGCAGTATTTT. The encoded protein is CASSLAGGQDTQYF.

V and J are TRBV27 and TRBJ1-2, with a weak D call TRBD1 (5 bases). The CDR3 consists of 13 residues. V lost 6 bases, J lost 5 bases, and 13 bases lay in between. The germline V gene has CDR1 MNHEY and CDR2 SMNVEV (reference sequence). The CDR3: CASSIGAAYGYTF. The CDR3, as DNA: TGTGCCAGCAGCATAGGGGCAGCTTATGGCTACACCTTC.

This clonotype was detected a few times. V and J are TRBV7-9 and TRBJ2-3, with TRBD2 matching over 7 bases. Per germline, CDR1 SEHNR and CDR2 FQNEAQ (reference sequence). This CDR3 has 14 amino acids. Trimming at V came to 8 bases and at J to 1 base, leaving 6 bases not matched to a gene. This CDR3 is CASGPSGGTDTQYF. For the CDR3, the DNA is TGTGCCAGCGGACCTAGCGGAGGCACAGATACGCAGTATTTT.

The CDR3 DNA sequence: TGCGCCAGCAGCCAAGTGACGAGCTCCTACAATGAGCAGTTCTTC. Translated: CASSQVTSSYNEQFF. The V and J genes are TRBV4-1 and TRBJ2-1; D ambiguous. Germline assignment: CDR1 MGHRA and CDR2 YSYEKL. The CDR3 extends over 15 amino acids. The V end lost 1 base, the J end lost 0 bases, and 7 bases lay between the germline ends.

The CDR3 here is CASSFGQEQFF. The CDR3 DNA sequence: TGTGCCAGCAGTTTTGGGCAGGAGCAGTTCTTC. The chain combines TRBV12-3 or TRBV12-4 with TRBJ2-1; D is ambiguous. CDR3 length: 11 amino acids. V lost 3 bases, J lost 10 bases, and 7 bases lay in between.

The rearrangement uses TRBV10-3 and TRBJ2-1, with 10 bases identical to TRBD1. Germline lookup yields CDR1 ENHRY and CDR2 SYGVKD. The J segment lost 7 bases and the V segment lost 10 bases, leaving 7 bases of the junction unmatched. The CDR3 covers 13 residues. CDR3 region: CARTGGQKNEQFF. The CDR3 region has the DNA TGTGCCAGGACAGGGGGTCAGAAAAATGAGCAGTTCTTC.

This clonotype has more than one count but fewer than ten. The chain uses TRBV7-9 and TRBJ2-5; D is uncertain. V lost 4 bases and J 5 bases, leaving 11 bases between the germline ends. The CDR3 runs 13 residues. The germline CDR1 and CDR2 sequences are SEHNR and FQNEAQ (reference sequence). CDR3 coding DNA: TGTGCCAGCAGCTCACCGGCGAGGGAGACCCAGTACTTC. Amino acids: CASSSPARETQYF.

The chain links TRBV9 to TRBJ2-4, with D possibly called TRBD1 or TRBD2 (5 bases each). V lost 0 bases to trimming and J lost 8 bases, with 12 bases between them. The CDR3 runs to 14 residues. Per the germline V gene, CDR1 is SGDLS and CDR2 is YYNGEE. CDR3 DNA: TGTGCCAGCAGCGTAGCGGGGATGGGGGACATTCAGTACTTC. It is translated as CASSVAGMGDIQYF.

In this sample, this clonotype turned up a few times. The chain uses TRBV24-1 and TRBJ2-5, with 8 bases matching TRBD1. The J segment lost 0 bases and the V segment lost 4 bases, leaving 15 bases of the junction unmatched. Germline loops: CDR1 KGHDR, CDR2 SFDVKD. The CDR3 length is 19 residues. The CDR3 is CATSDRGTMTGDYQETQYF. The CDR3 DNA is TGTGCCACCAGTGACCGCGGAACAATGACAGGGGACTACCAAGAGACCCAGTACTTC.

V and J are TRBV11-2 and TRBJ2-7; unclear D gene. Deletions cut 5 bases from V and 6 bases from J, with 29 bases between. This CDR3 has 18 amino acids. Germline values: CDR1 SGHAT, CDR2 FQNNGV. CDR3 protein: CASSPSDGWGFVMGEQYF. The CDR3 nucleotides read TGTGCCAGCAGCCCCAGCGATGGCTGGGGTTTCGTAATGGGCGAGCAGTACTTC.

The genes are TRBV12-3 or TRBV12-4 and TRBJ1-2; D not certain. This CDR3 comprises 13 residues. Trimming took 5 bases from V and 3 from J, leaving 10 bases between them. The CDR3 region is CASSPTRDYGYTF. The CDR3 DNA reads TGTGCCAGCAGTCCCACCCGGGACTATGGCTACACCTTC.